A single T cell receptor beta chain is shown here with its context. The target antigen is unknown. The junction differs from germline at one of its ends, possibly a read error. This entry belongs to a study of T cell repertoires in cytomegalovirus infection. Looking at the study overall: CMV epitopes in the study were HLA-C-restricted (recently identified) and HLA-B-restricted (well studied). Findings and limits, study-wide: What dominated the ex vivo response were HLA-C-restricted CMV-specific TCR beta clonotypes.

In TCRdb, the reads were re-called with MiXCR into one record per CDR3 protein. The sample shows approximately 500,000 distinct CDR3 sequences, about 33% of them seen only once. This CDR3 contains 13 residues. Germline V lookup: CDR1 SGHVS, CDR2 FNYEAQ. Sequences were derived from cultured PBMCs, sampled from culture after CMV antigen stimulation. The clonotype was recovered from a human donor in good health (CMV status not recorded). Some clones in this sample may be carry-over from other donors' samples. This rearrangement joins TRBV7-6 to TRBJ2-1; possible D gene TRBD2, 5 bases. The DNA for the CDR3 is TGTGCTAGCAGCTTAGTATTCGCGGGTGAGCAGTTCTTC. Its translation: CASSLVFAGEQFF.